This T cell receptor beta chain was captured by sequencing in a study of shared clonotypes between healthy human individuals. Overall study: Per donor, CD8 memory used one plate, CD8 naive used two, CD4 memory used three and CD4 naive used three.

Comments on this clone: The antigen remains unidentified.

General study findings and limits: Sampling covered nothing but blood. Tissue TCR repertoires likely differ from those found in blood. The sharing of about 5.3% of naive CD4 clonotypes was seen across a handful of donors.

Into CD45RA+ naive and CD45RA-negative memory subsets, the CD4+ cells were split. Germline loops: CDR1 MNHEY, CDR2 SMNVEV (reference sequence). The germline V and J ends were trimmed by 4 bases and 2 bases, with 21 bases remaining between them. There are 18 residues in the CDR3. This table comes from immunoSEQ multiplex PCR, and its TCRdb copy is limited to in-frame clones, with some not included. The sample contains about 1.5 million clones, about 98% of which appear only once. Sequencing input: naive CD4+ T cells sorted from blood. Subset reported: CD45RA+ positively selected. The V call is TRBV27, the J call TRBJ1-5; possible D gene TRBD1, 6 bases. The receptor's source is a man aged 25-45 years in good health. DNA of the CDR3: TGTGCCAGCAGTTCCTATGGGGGACACCGGTCTGGCAATCAGCCCCAGCATTTT. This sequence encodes CASSSYGGHRSGNQPQHF.